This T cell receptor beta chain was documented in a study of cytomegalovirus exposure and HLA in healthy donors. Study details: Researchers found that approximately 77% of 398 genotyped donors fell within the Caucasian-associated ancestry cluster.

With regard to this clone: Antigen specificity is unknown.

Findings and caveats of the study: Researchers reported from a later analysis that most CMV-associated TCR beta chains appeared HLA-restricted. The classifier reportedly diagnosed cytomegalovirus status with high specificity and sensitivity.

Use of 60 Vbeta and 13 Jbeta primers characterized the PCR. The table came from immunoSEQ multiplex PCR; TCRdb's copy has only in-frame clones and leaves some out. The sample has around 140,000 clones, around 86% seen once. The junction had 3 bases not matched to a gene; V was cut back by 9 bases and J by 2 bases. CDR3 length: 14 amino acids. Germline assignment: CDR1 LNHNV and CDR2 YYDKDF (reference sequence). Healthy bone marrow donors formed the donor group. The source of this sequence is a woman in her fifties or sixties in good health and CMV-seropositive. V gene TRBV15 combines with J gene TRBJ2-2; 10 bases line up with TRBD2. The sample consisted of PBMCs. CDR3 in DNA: TGTGCCACTCTAGCGGGAGCCAACACCGGGGAGCTGTTTTTT. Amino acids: CATLAGANTGELFF.